The rows below give T cell receptor beta chains drawn from one sample of a study of T cells after yellow fever vaccination. One entry per CDR3 protein results from TCRdb running MiXCR on the 5' RACE reads. The repertoire includes a few hundred thousand distinct CDR3 sequences, around a sixth of them detected once, and 15% to 20% sits in the top ten. Material: PBMCs, obtained less than 6 days after the first yellow fever vaccination. Receptors originate from a man aged 18 to 30 who received the YFV17D yellow fever vaccine. Each CDR3 is given with its conserved first and last residue. Fields, in order: D gene, J gene, clone size, V gene, CDR3 DNA, CDR3 protein. D genes are given only for firm matches. Some rows mark clone size as missing; the rest say once, few, many or name a class of expanded clone.

NA,TRBJ2-7,NA,TRBV29-1,TGCAGCGTTAGTCAGGGTTCCATCTACGAGCAGTACTTC,CSVSQGSIYEQYF
NA,TRBJ2-5,NA,TRBV3-1,TGTGCCAGCAGCCAAGGTCTTTCAGAGACCCAGTACTTC,CASSQGLSETQYF
TRBD2,TRBJ2-3,NA,TRBV3-1,TGTGCCAGCAGCCAATGGGGGACTAGCGGGGGTCGGGGCACAGATACGCAGTATTTT,CASSQWGTSGGRGTDTQYF
TRBD1,TRBJ2-7,few,TRBV6-5,TGTGCCAGCAGTTACCCGGGCAGGGGGCACGAGCAGTACTTC,CASSYPGRGHEQYF
NA,TRBJ1-1,few,TRBV19,TGTGCCAGTAGTATAACTCGGGGCACTGAAGCTTTCTTT,CASSITRGTEAFF
NA,TRBJ2-5,NA,TRBV4-1,TGCGCCAGCAGCCAAGTCGGGCCCTTACTCCAAGAGACCCAGTACTTC,CASSQVGPLLQETQYF
TRBD1,TRBJ1-2,NA,TRBV10-3,TGTGCCATCAGTGAGTCGTCCGGAACAGGGGGCAATGGCTACACCTTC,CAISESSGTGGNGYTF
NA,TRBJ1-4,NA,TRBV11-2,TGTGCCAGCAGCGGGTTGACAGAGGGGGAAAAACTGTTTTTT,CASSGLTEGEKLFF
NA,TRBJ2-5,few,TRBV6-2/TRBV6-3,TGTGCCAGCAGCCGTTTAGCCGAGACCCAGTACTTC,CASSRLAETQYF
NA,TRBJ2-3,NA,TRBV9,TGTGCCAGCAGCGTATTCGGCGGAGAAAACACAGATACGCAGTATTTT,CASSVFGGENTDTQYF
NA,TRBJ2-1,NA,TRBV7-2,TGTGCCAGCAGCTTAGGGGGTGGGATGTGGGAGCAGTTCTTC,CASSLGGGMWEQFF
NA,TRBJ2-5,NA,TRBV20-1,TGCAGTGCTAGCAGAACCCAAGAGACCCAGTACTTC,CSASRTQETQYF
NA,TRBJ1-2,few,TRBV9,TGTGCCAGCAGCGTAGGGGTAGAGAGTGGCTACACCTTC,CASSVGVESGYTF
NA,TRBJ2-5,NA,TRBV18,TGTGCCAGCTCACCACCGGACACATCGGAGACCCAGTACTTC,CASSPPDTSETQYF
NA,TRBJ2-2,few,TRBV9,TGTGCCAGCAGCGTAGCAACTAGAACCGGGGAGCTGTTTTTT,CASSVATRTGELFF
TRBD2,TRBJ2-1,many,TRBV5-1,TGCGCCAGCAGCCTGACCGGGGGGGTCTACAATGAGCAGTTCTTC,CASSLTGGVYNEQFF
NA,TRBJ1-5,NA,TRBV28,TGTGCCAGCACCCTGTGGGGCGGTAGCAATCAGCCCCAGCATTTT,CASTLWGGSNQPQHF
TRBD1,TRBJ2-6,few,TRBV7-8,TGTGCCAGCAGAAATGACAGGGGAGTTTCTGGGGCCAACGTCCTGACTTTC,CASRNDRGVSGANVLTF
NA,TRBJ1-1,NA,TRBV18,TGTGCCAGCTCACCATTTAGGGACGTAATGAACACTGAAGCTTTCTTT,CASSPFRDVMNTEAFF
NA,TRBJ1-1,few,TRBV19,TGTGCCAGTAGTAACAGGGACACGAACACTGAAGCTTTCTTT,CASSNRDTNTEAFF
NA,TRBJ1-6,NA,TRBV7-9,TGTGCCAGCAGCCCCATTTGGACTCTGGCAAATTCACCCCTCCACTTT,CASSPIWTLANSPLHF
NA,TRBJ1-5,NA,TRBV6-2/TRBV6-3,TGTGCCAGCAATGGACTGAGTAGCAATCAGCCCCAGCATTTT,CASNGLSSNQPQHF
NA,TRBJ1-1,NA,TRBV4-3,TGCGCCAGCAGCCATGCGGACAAGCTGAACACTGAAGCTTTCTTT,CASSHADKLNTEAFF
NA,TRBJ2-7,NA,TRBV3-1,TGTGCCAGCAGCCAAGATCCGGGTGGGGACATGGACGAGCAGTACTTC,CASSQDPGGDMDEQYF
TRBD1,TRBJ2-7,NA,TRBV4-2,TGTGCCAGCAGCCGGAACGCAGGGGGCGAGCAGTACTTC,CASSRNAGGEQYF
NA,TRBJ1-1,NA,TRBV5-1,TGCGCCAGCAGCTGGGGTTATGGCGGGGACACTGAAGCTTTCTTT,CASSWGYGGDTEAFF
TRBD1,TRBJ2-1,few,TRBV20-1,TGCAGTGGTACGGGACAGGGGGTCAATGAGCAGTTCTTC,CSGTGQGVNEQFF
TRBD2,TRBJ2-3,NA,TRBV4-2,TGTGCCAGCAGCCAAGACGGGCGCCGGGGGGTTGTCATAGATACGCAGTATTTT,CASSQDGRRGVVIDTQYF
TRBD1,TRBJ2-5,NA,TRBV20-1,TGCTGTGCTAGAGATACCCTAGGCACAGGGGCGCTCCAAGAGACCCAGTACTTC,CCARDTLGTGALQETQYF
NA,TRBJ1-1,few,TRBV7-9,TGTGCCAGCAGGTCTGGGGCCCGGACTGAAGCTTTCTTT,CASRSGARTEAFF
NA,TRBJ2-1,NA,TRBV7-2,TGTGCCAGCACCTTACTTGGACAGCTCTACAATGAGCAGTTCTTC,CASTLLGQLYNEQFF
TRBD1,TRBJ2-2,NA,TRBV9,TGTGCCAGCAGCGCAGAGCCGGGACAGGGGGAGCTGTTTTTT,CASSAEPGQGELFF
NA,TRBJ1-4,few,TRBV7-9,TGTGCCAGCAAACCCCGGCAGGGTGATGAAAAACTGTTTTTT,CASKPRQGDEKLFF
NA,TRBJ2-5,NA,TRBV7-9,TGTGCCAGCAGCACCCGACAGGCCCCAGAGACCCAGTACTTC,CASSTRQAPETQYF
NA,TRBJ2-7,few,TRBV5-1,TGCGCCAGCAGCTTGGGAATGGAATACCTCGAGCAGTACTTC,CASSLGMEYLEQYF
NA,TRBJ1-2,NA,TRBV24-1,TGTGCCACCAGTGACCGGGTTAGAGGCTATGGCTACACCTTC,CATSDRVRGYGYTF
TRBD2,TRBJ2-1,many,TRBV12-3/TRBV12-4,TGTGCCAGCAGATGGTCGGGGGGGAATGAGCAGTTCTTC,CASRWSGGNEQFF
TRBD1,TRBJ2-5,few,TRBV27,TGTGCCAGCAGCCCCATAGGGGGCCTCGGGACCCAGTACTTC,CASSPIGGLGTQYF
TRBD1,TRBJ2-5,NA,TRBV5-1,TGCGCCAGCAGCCCGGACAGGGAAGGGGAGACCCAGTACTTC,CASSPDREGETQYF
TRBD1,TRBJ2-5,NA,TRBV7-2,TGTGCCAGCAGCTTAAACAGGGGATCCCAAGAGACCCAGTACTTC,CASSLNRGSQETQYF
TRBD2,TRBJ2-1,NA,TRBV6-1,TGTGCCAGCAGTGAGGCGGGGGGGAGGCATGAGCAGTTCTTC,CASSEAGGRHEQFF
NA,TRBJ1-2,few,TRBV7-9,TGTGCCAGCAGCACTACCTTTAAGGGTGACTATGGCTACACCTTC,CASSTTFKGDYGYTF